This T cell receptor (beta chain) was observed in a study of CD8+CD57+ T cells in acquired aplastic anemia (dated by TCRdb to between 2018 and 2020). Context from the whole study: On average, sorted CD4+ and CD8+ cells yielded around 3.4 ug of extracted DNA, with a range of roughly 0.18 to 30 ug. CD8+CD57+ expansion was defined as frequency above the mean frequency observed in healthy subjects. Points the paper makes about the study in general: Between patients and healthy controls, no significant difference in CD8+ Simpson's diversity was found (P=0.060). Roughly 29 CD8+ CDR3 sequences were found in both patients and controls but appeared to be highly expressed in patients and within the immunodominant clones of the patients.

As to this clonotype: The clone's antigen remains unknown. Base-call qualities are not available, and no considerably larger clone is one nucleotide away.

Patients chosen for sequencing had shown expansion of CD8+CD57+ cells by flow cytometry. Severe acquired aplastic anemia was diagnosed in all patients according to International Study of Aplastic Anemia and Agranulocytosis and Camitta criteria. No patient had received any therapy when blood was sampled. In the study, sorted CD4+ and CD8+ blood T cells from patients with severe aplastic anemia and from healthy subjects underwent deep sequencing of TCR repertoires. In the USA, patient enrollment took place under clinicaltrials.gov protocols 00001620, 01623167, 00001397, 00071045, 00081523 and 00961064. Ficoll-Paque density gradient centrifugation was used to isolate peripheral blood mononuclear cells. Before DNA extraction, CD4+ and CD8+ T cells were sorted by FACS or by magnetic beads. Profiling of TCR beta VDJ combinations and CDR3 sequences used genomic DNA as the template. An Illumina HiSeq 2000 was used for TCR repertoire sequencing. In the paper's pipeline: TRBV/TRBJ rearrangement plots, CDR3 size and DJ length profiles, and Simpson's diversity index were used to assess repertoires. The immunodominant clone was defined as the most abundant DNA sequence in deep sequencing data. CDR3 amino acid sequences were checked for sharing between subjects and were compared against published repertoires and the VDJdb database. TCRdb trimmed public reads at Q25 via fastp, called clones via MiXCR and kept in-frame beta chains. Each record represents a unique CDR3 protein, reported with the most common genes and DNA among its rows. TCRdb, not the original authors, processed these V and J calls. This sample lists about 150,000 distinct CDR3 sequences; around 47% were detected once. 2.5% to 4% of the sample belongs to the ten largest clones.

V loses 1 base of germline sequence and J loses 5 bases, and the interval between the two ends is 18 bases. CDR1 and CDR2 were assigned from the germline V gene as LGHNA and YNFKEQ. The CDR3 runs 17 residues from the cysteine to the phenylalanine. CDR3 DNA is the only sequence kept; it has 51 bases, read in frame from the first base. Sequenced: sorted CD4+, CD8+, or CD8+CD57+ T cells (not recorded which) from PBMCs. The chain is encoded by TRBV4-2 joined to TRBJ2-1, with TRBD1 as a weak D call on 6 bases. The sequence derives from a human donor with aplastic anemia. The DNA reads TGTGCCAGCAGCCAAGGCACAGGGCACGATACGGACAATGAGCAGTTCTTC. It translates to CASSQGTGHDTDNEQFF.